This TCR delta chain was captured by sequencing in a study of γδ T cells in repeated Plasmodium falciparum infection. Study information: Age- and gender-matched Australian children served as comparison for malaria-exposed Malian children. Over approximately 640 days, donors received four mosquito-bite P. falciparum NF54 infections.

Gammadelta T cells were flow-sorted from PBMC into Vgamma9/Vdelta2+ and Vdelta2-negative populations for bulk analysis. The CDR3 is made up of 21 amino acids. Germline CDR1 is GEAIGNYY and CDR2 is EKD. Worth noting for this clone: The TCRdb protein, from a much larger clone, departs from this DNA's translation at residue 14, likely by read error; the protein shown derives from the DNA.

TCRdb ran CATT on the multiplex PCR reads. The sample carries tens of thousands of delta-chain clones, roughly 1.5% recorded once. Specimen: gamma-delta T cells from blood. The genes are TRDV2 and TRDJ3; 13 bases are a match to TRDD3. Matching the DNA to germline supplied the J gene, which TCRdb does not give. This TCR derives from a pool of human donors (malaria-infected and uninfected, not separated). The CDR3 region is CACESVLGDTRSSRDTRQMFF. The CDR3 DNA sequence: TGTGCCTGTGAGTCCGTACTGGGGGATACGCGTAGCTCCCGGGACACCCGACAGATGTTTTTC.